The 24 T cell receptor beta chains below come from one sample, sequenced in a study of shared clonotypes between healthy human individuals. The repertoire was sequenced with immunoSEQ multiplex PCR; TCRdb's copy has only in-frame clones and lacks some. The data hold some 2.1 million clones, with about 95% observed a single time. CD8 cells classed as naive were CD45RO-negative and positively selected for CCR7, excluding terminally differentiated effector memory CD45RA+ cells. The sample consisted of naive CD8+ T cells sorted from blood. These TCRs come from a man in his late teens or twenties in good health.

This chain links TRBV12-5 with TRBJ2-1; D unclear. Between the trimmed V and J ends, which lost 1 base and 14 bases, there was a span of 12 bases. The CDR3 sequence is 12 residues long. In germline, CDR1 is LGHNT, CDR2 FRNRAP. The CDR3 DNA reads TGTGCTAGTGGTTTGGGGCAGGCTTCGGAGTTCTTC. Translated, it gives CASGLGQASEFF. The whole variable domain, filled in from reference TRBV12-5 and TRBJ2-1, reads DARVTQTPRHKVTEMGQEVTMRCQPILGHNTVFWYRQTMMQGLELLAYFRNRAPLDDSGMPKDRFSAEMPDATLATLKIQPSEPRDSAVYFCASGLGQASEFFGPGTRLTVL.

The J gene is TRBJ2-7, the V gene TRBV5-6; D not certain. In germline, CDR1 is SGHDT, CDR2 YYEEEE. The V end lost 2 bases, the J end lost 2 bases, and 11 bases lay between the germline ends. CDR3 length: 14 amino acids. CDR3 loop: CASSLSIKTYEQYF. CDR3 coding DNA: TGTGCCAGCAGCTTAAGTATAAAGACCTACGAGCAGTACTTC.

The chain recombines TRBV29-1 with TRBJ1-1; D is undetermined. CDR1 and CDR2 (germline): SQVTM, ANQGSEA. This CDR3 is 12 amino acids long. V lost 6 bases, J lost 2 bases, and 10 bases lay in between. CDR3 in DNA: TGCAGCGTCCGGACGGAAAACACTGAAGCTTTCTTT. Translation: CSVRTENTEAFF.

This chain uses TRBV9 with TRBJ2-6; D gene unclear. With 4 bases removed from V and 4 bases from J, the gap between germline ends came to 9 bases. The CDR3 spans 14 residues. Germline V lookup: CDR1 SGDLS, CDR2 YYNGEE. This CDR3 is CASSTSTGANVLTF. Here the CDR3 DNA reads TGTGCCAGCAGCACCAGCACCGGGGCCAACGTCCTGACTTTC.

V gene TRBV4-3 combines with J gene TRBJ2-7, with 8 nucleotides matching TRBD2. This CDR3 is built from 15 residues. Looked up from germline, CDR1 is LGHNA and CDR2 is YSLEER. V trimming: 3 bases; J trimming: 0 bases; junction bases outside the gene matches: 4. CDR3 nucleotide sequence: TGCGCCAGCAGCCAGAGCGGGAGCCACTCCTACGAGCAGTACTTC. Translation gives CASSQSGSHSYEQYF.

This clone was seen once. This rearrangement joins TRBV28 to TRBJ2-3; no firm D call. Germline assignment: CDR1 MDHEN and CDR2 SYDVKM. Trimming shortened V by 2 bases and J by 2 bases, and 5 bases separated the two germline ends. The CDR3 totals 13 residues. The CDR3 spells CASSLLNTDTQYF. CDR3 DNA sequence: TGTGCCAGCAGTTTACTAAACACAGATACGCAGTATTTT.

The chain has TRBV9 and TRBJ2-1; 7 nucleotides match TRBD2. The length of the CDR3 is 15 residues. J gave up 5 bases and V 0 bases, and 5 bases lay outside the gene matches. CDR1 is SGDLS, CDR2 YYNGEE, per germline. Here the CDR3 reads CASSVDWEGNNEQFF. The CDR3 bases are TGTGCCAGCAGCGTAGACTGGGAGGGGAACAATGAGCAGTTCTTC.

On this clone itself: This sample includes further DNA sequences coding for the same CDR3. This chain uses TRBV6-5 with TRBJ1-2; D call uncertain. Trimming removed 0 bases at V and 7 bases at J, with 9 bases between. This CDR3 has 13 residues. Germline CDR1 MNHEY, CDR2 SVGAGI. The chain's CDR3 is CASSYSSGSGYTF. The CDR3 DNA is TGTGCCAGCAGTTACTCCTCTGGCTCTGGCTACACCTTC.

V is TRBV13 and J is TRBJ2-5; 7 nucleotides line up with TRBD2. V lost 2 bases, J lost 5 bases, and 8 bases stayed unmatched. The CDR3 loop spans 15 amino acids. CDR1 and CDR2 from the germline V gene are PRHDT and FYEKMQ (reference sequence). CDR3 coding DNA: TGTGCCAGCAGCTTATGGGCAGCGGGGCCGGAGACCCAGTACTTC. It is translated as CASSLWAAGPETQYF.

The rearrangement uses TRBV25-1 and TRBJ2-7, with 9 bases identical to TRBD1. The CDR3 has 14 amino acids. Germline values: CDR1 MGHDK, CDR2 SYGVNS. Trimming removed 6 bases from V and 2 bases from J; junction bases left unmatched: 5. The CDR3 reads CASSRTGETYEQYF. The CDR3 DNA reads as TGTGCCAGCAGCCGGACAGGGGAGACCTACGAGCAGTACTTC.

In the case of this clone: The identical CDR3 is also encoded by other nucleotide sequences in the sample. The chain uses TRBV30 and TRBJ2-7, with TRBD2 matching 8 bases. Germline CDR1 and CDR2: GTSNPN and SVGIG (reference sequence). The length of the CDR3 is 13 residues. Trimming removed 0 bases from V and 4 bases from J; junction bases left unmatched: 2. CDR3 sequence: CAWSVGGGYEQYF. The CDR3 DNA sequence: TGTGCCTGGAGTGTCGGGGGGGGTTACGAGCAGTACTTC.

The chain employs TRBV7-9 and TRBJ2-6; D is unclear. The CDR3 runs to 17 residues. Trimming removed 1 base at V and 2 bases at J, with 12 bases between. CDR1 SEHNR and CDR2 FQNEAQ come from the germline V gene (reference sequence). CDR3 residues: CASSLDEGLAGANVLTF. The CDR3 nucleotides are TGTGCCAGCAGCTTAGATGAAGGCCTGGCTGGGGCCAACGTCCTGACTTTC.

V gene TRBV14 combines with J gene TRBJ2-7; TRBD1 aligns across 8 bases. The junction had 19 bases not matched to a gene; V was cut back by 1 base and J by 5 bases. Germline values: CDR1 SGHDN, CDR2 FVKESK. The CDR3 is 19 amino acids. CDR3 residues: CASSQGPLFGTGVADEQYF. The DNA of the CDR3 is TGTGCCAGCAGCCAAGGTCCCCTGTTTGGGACAGGAGTAGCGGACGAGCAGTACTTC.

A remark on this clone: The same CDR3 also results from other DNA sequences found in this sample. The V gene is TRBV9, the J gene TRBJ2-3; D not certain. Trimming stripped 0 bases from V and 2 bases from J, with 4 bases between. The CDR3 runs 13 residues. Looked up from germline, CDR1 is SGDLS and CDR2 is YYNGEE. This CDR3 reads CASSVGTTDTQYF. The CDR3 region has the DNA TGTGCCAGCAGCGTAGGAACCACAGATACGCAGTATTTT.

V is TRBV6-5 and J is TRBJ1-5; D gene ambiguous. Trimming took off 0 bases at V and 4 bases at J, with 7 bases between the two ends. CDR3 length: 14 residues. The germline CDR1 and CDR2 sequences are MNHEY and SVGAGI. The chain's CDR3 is CASSYSQYNQPQHF. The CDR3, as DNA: TGTGCCAGCAGTTACTCCCAGTATAATCAGCCCCAGCATTTT.

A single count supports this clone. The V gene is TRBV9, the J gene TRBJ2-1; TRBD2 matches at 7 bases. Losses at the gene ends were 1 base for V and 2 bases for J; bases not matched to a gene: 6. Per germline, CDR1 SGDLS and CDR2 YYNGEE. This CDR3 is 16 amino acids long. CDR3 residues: CASSVNGGSAYNEQFF. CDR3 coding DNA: TGTGCCAGCAGCGTAAACGGCGGGAGCGCCTACAATGAGCAGTTCTTC.

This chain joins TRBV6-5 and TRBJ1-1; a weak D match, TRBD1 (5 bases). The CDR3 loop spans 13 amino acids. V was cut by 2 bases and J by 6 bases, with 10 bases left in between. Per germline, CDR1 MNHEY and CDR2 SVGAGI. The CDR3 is CASSYGAHSEAFF. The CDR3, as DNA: TGTGCCAGCAGTTACGGGGCCCACTCTGAAGCTTTCTTT.

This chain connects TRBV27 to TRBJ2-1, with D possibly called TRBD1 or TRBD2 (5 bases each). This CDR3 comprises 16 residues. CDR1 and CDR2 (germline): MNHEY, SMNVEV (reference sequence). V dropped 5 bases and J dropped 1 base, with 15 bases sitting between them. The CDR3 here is CASSAGTVPSYNEQFF. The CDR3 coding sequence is TGTGCCAGCAGTGCTGGGACGGTTCCTTCCTACAATGAGCAGTTCTTC.

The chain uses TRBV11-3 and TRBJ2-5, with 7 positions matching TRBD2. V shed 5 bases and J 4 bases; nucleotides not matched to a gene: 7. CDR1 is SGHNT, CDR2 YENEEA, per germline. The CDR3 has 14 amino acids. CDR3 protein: CASSRSSGRETQYF. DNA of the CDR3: TGTGCCAGCAGCCGTTCTAGCGGTCGAGAGACCCAGTACTTC.

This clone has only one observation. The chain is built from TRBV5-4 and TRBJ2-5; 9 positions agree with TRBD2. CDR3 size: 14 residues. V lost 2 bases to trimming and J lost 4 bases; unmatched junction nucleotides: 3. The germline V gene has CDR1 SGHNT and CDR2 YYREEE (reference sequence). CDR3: CASSFEAGGETQYF. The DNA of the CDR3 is TGTGCCAGCAGCTTCGAAGCGGGAGGAGAGACCCAGTACTTC.

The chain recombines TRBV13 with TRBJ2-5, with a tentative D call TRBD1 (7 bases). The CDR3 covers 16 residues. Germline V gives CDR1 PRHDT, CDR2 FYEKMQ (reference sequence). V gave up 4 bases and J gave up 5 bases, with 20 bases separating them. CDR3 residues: CASSSRGVRAGETQYF. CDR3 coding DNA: TGTGCCAGCAGCTCCAGGGGGGTAAGGGCCGGTGAGACCCAGTACTTC.

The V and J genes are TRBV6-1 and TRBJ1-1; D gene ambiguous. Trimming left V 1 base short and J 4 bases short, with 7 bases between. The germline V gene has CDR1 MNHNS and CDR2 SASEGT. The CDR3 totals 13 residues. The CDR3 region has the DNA TGTGCCAGCAGTGAAGGGGTCGCCACTGAAGCTTTCTTT. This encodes CASSEGVATEAFF.

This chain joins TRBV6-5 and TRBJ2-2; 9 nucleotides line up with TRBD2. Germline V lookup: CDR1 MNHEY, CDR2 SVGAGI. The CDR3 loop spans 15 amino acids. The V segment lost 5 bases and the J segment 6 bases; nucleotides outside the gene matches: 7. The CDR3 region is CASSTAGGLSGELFF. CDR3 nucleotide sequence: TGTGCCAGCAGTACAGCGGGGGGACTATCCGGGGAGCTGTTTTTT.

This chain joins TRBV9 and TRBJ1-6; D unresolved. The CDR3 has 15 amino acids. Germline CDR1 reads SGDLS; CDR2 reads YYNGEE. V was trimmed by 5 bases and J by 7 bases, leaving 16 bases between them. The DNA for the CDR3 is TGTGCCAGCAGACCCTCTGAAAACTGGAATTCACCCCTCCACTTT. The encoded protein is CASRPSENWNSPLHF.